These T cell receptor beta chains were read from a single sample in a study of T cells in Graves' hyperthyroidism and ophthalmopathy. TCRdb analysed the multiplex PCR reads with MiXCR anew, one entry per CDR3 protein. This sample has about 360,000 distinct CDR3 sequences, with about 18% found just once. Input material: blood. These receptor sequences come from a woman younger than 35 with Graves' hyperthyroidism. CDR3s include the opening cysteine and the closing phenylalanine or tryptophan. A D gene is named only where the DNA matches it firmly. Clone size is stated in some rows and not others, as once, few, many or a class when expanded.

DNA: TGTGCCAGCAGTTTACAGGACAGGGGGCGGGCTTTCTTT
CDR3: CASSLQDRGRAFF
size: .
D: TRBD1
J: TRBJ1-1
length: 13
V: TRBV12-3/TRBV12-4

DNA: TGTGCCACCAGGGACGAGGGGAATGGCTACACCTTC
CDR3: CATRDEGNGYTF
size: many
D: .
J: TRBJ1-2
length: 12
V: TRBV24-1

DNA: TGCAGTGCTAGTGGTACATCTCAGGAGGCCGAGCAGTACTTC
CDR3: CSASGTSQEAEQYF
size: many
D: .
J: TRBJ2-7
length: 14
V: TRBV20-1

DNA: TGTGCCAGCAGTTCTACAGGGGGCCGGTCGTTTAACTATGGCTACACCTTC
CDR3: CASSSTGGRSFNYGYTF
size: .
D: TRBD1
J: TRBJ1-2
length: 17
V: TRBV6-2/TRBV6-3

DNA: TGTGCCACCAGCAGGGGACCTGGGGTTACCAATCAGCCCCAGCATTTT
CDR3: CATSRGPGVTNQPQHF
size: few
D: .
J: TRBJ1-5
length: 16
V: TRBV15

DNA: TGTGCCAGCAGCCCTAGCGGGGGTATGGGAGAGACCCAGTACTTC
CDR3: CASSPSGGMGETQYF
size: many
D: TRBD2
J: TRBJ2-5
length: 15
V: TRBV12-3/TRBV12-4

DNA: TGTGCCAGCAGCTCCTCTGAGGCGGGCGAGCAGTACTTC
CDR3: CASSSSEAGEQYF
size: many
D: .
J: TRBJ2-7
length: 13
V: TRBV7-2

DNA: TGTGCCAGCAGTTTCACCCAAACCGCCGCTGCTTTCTTT
CDR3: CASSFTQTAAAFF
size: .
D: .
J: TRBJ1-1
length: 13
V: TRBV12-3/TRBV12-4

DNA: TGCGCCAGCAGCCAGTTGTTAGGGGGCGAGCAGTACTTC
CDR3: CASSQLLGGEQYF
size: many
D: .
J: TRBJ2-7
length: 13
V: TRBV4-1

DNA: TGCAGCGACCAACCCGGACCGGACTATGGCTACACCTTC
CDR3: CSDQPGPDYGYTF
size: many
D: .
J: TRBJ1-2
length: 13
V: TRBV29-1

DNA: TGTGCCAGCACCAAAGCGGGGGGAAGCTACGAGCAGTACTTC
CDR3: CASTKAGGSYEQYF
size: many
D: TRBD2
J: TRBJ2-7
length: 14
V: TRBV6-1

DNA: TGTGCCAGCTCACCGACAGTGAGCGATTCACCCCTCCACTTT
CDR3: CASSPTVSDSPLHF
size: once
D: .
J: TRBJ1-6
length: 14
V: TRBV18

DNA: TGTGCCAGCAGTTTGGTCACCGACACCGGGGAGCTGTTTTTT
CDR3: CASSLVTDTGELFF
size: .
D: .
J: TRBJ2-2
length: 14
V: TRBV12-3/TRBV12-4

DNA: TGCAGTGCTGCCCACCCCGCTAACACCGGGGAGCTGTTTTTT
CDR3: CSAAHPANTGELFF
size: many
D: .
J: TRBJ2-2
length: 14
V: TRBV20-1

DNA: TGTGCCAGCAGTTGGACAGGCCTGACTAGCAATCAGCCCCAGCATTTT
CDR3: CASSWTGLTSNQPQHF
size: many
D: TRBD1
J: TRBJ1-5
length: 16
V: TRBV28

DNA: TGTGCCAGCCGTAAGAACATTCAGTACTTC
CDR3: CASRKNIQYF
size: many
D: .
J: TRBJ2-4
length: 10
V: TRBV6-1

DNA: TGTGCCAGCAGCGTAGCACAGGGGCGAGAGACCCAGTACTTC
CDR3: CASSVAQGRETQYF
size: many
D: TRBD1
J: TRBJ2-5
length: 14
V: TRBV9

DNA: TGTGCCAGCAGTTCCTACCTACCGGGACTCCGGGGGACCCAGTACTTC
CDR3: CASSSYLPGLRGTQYF
size: many
D: .
J: TRBJ2-5
length: 16
V: TRBV6-2/TRBV6-3

DNA: TGCGCCAGCAGGGAGGGAGCAGAAAATCAGCCCCAGCATTTT
CDR3: CASREGAENQPQHF
size: many
D: .
J: TRBJ1-5
length: 14
V: TRBV5-1

DNA: TGCGCCAGCAGCCCGGATCGACAGGGCTATAATTCACCCCTCCACTTT
CDR3: CASSPDRQGYNSPLHF
size: .
D: TRBD1
J: TRBJ1-6
length: 16
V: TRBV5-1

DNA: TGCAGTGCCCTAGAAAACATTCAGTACTTC
CDR3: CSALENIQYF
size: .
D: .
J: TRBJ2-4
length: 10
V: TRBV20-1

DNA: TGTGCCAGCAGTTACTCAGGGGGACGGGGGGATGGCTACACCTTC
CDR3: CASSYSGGRGDGYTF
size: many
D: .
J: TRBJ1-2
length: 15
V: TRBV6-5

DNA: TGTGCCAGCAGCCAATTCAGGGACACCGGGGAGCTGTTTTTT
CDR3: CASSQFRDTGELFF
size: .
D: .
J: TRBJ2-2
length: 14
V: TRBV11-2

DNA: TGTGCCAGCAGGACGACGGTGGGCGGAAACATTCAGTACTTC
CDR3: CASRTTVGGNIQYF
size: many
D: .
J: TRBJ2-4
length: 14
V: TRBV6-2/TRBV6-3

DNA: TGTGCCAGCAGCTTAGAGGCGAGATACGAGCAGTACTTC
CDR3: CASSLEARYEQYF
size: many
D: .
J: TRBJ2-7
length: 13
V: TRBV7-9

DNA: TGCGCCAGCAGCGAGAACGGACAGTCACACTACACCTTC
CDR3: CASSENGQSHYTF
size: .
D: .
J: TRBJ1-2
length: 13
V: TRBV5-1